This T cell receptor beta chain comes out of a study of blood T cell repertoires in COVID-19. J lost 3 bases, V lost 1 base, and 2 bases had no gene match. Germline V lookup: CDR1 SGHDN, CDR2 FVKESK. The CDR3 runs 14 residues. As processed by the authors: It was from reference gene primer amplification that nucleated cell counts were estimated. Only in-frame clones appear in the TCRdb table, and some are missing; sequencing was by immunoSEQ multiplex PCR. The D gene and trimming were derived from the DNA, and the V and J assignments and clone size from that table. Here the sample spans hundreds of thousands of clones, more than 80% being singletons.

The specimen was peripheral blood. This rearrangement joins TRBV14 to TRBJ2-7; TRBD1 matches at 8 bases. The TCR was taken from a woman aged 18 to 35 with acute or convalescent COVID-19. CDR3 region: CASSQGTGFYEQYF. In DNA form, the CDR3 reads TGTGCCAGCAGCCAAGGGACAGGGTTCTACGAGCAGTACTTC.